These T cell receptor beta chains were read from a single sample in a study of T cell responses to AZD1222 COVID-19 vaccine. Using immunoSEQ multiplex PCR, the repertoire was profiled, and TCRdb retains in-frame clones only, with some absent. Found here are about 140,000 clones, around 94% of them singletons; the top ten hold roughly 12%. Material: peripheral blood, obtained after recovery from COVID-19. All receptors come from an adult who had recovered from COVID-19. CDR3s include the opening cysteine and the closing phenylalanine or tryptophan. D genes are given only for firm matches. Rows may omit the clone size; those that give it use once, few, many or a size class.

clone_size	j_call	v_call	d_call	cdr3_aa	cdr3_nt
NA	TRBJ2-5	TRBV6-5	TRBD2	CASRSTSGRAWIQYF	TGTGCCAGCAGGTCGACTAGCGGGAGGGCTTGGATCCAGTACTTC
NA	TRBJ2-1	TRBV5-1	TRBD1	CASKRQGDGEQFF	TGCGCCAGCAAGAGGCAGGGGGACGGTGAGCAGTTCTTC
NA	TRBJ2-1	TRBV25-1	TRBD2	CASSEFLAGDNEQFF	TGTGCCAGCAGTGAATTCCTCGCGGGGGACAATGAGCAGTTCTTC
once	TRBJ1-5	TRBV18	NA	CASSPPHQGGNQPQHF	TGTGCCAGCTCACCACCGCACCAGGGTGGCAATCAGCCCCAGCATTTT
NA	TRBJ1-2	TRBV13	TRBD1	CASSLRRDRGLPGDGYTF	TGTGCCAGCAGCTTACGCCGGGACAGGGGCCTCCCCGGGGATGGCTACACCTTC
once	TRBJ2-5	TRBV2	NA	CASSIAETQYF	TGTGCCAGCAGTATCGCAGAGACCCAGTACTTC
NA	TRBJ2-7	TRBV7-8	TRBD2	CASSSRDGRLAEQYF	TGTGCCAGCAGCTCGCGGGACGGGAGACTAGCTGAGCAGTACTTC
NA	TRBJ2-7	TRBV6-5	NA	CASRVTDGQLYEQYF	TGTGCCAGCAGAGTTACGGATGGACAGCTCTACGAGCAGTACTTC
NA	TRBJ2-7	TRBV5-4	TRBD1	CASSPGGPRSYEQYF	TGTGCCAGCAGCCCAGGGGGTCCCCGGTCCTACGAGCAGTACTTC
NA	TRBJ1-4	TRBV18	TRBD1	CASRRDRVFEKLFF	TGTGCCAGCCGGCGGGACAGGGTTTTTGAAAAACTGTTTTTT
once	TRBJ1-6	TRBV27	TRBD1	CASSARDRNNSPLHF	TGTGCCAGCAGTGCCCGGGACAGAAATAATTCACCCCTCCACTTT
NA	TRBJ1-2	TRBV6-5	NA	CASSRGAQGYTF	TGTGCCAGTAGTCGGGGGGCGCAGGGCTACACCTTC
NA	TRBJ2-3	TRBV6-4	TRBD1	CASSRQGSTDTQYF	TGTGCCAGCAGTCGACAGGGAAGCACAGATACGCAGTATTTT
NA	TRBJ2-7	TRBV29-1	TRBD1	CSVTGTGYNEQYF	TGCAGCGTTACCGGGACAGGGTATAACGAGCAGTACTTC
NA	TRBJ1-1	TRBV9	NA	CASSPQGRFDSNTEAFF	TGTGCCAGCAGCCCGCAGGGTCGGTTCGATAGTAACACTGAAGCTTTCTTT
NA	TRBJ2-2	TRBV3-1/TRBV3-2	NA	CASRFRDTGELFF	TGTGCCAGCAGATTCAGGGACACCGGGGAGCTGTTTTTT
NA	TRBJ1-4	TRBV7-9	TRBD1	CASSPGQGVEKLFF	TGTGCCAGCAGCCCGGGACAGGGGGTTGAAAAACTGTTTTTT
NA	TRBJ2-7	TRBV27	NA	CASSLAGRSYEQYF	TGTGCCAGCAGTTTGGCAGGACGCTCCTACGAGCAGTACTTC
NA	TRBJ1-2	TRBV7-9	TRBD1	CASSPSRTGGTYGYTF	TGTGCCAGCAGCCCATCGCGGACAGGGGGTACCTATGGCTACACCTTC
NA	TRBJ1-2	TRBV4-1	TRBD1	CASSQDRDRYHGYTF	TGCGCCAGCAGCCAAGATAGGGACAGATACCATGGCTACACCTTC
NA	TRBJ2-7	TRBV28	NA	CASSFQGTGEQYF	TGTGCCAGCAGTTTCCAGGGGACGGGCGAGCAGTACTTC
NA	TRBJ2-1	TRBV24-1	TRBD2	CATSGLAGYNEQFF	TGTGCCACCAGTGGACTAGCGGGGTACAATGAGCAGTTCTTC
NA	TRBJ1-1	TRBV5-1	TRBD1	CASSLDGQGAREAFF	TGCGCCAGCAGCTTGGACGGACAGGGGGCTAGGGAAGCTTTCTTT
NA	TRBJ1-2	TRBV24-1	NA	CATGRAGDGYTF	TGTGCCACCGGCAGGGCTGGGGATGGCTACACCTTC
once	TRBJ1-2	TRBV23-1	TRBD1	CAGSDRAPRYGYTF	TGCGCCGGTTCGGACAGGGCCCCGCGGTATGGCTACACCTTC
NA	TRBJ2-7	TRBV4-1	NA	CASSQDPVGHEQYF	TGCGCCAGCAGCCAAGATCCAGTGGGCCACGAGCAGTACTTC
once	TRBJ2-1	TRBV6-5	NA	CASSYFGLVLNEQFF	TGTGCCAGCAGTTACTTTGGTCTAGTTCTGAATGAGCAGTTCTTC
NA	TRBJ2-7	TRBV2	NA	CASQERYEQYF	TGTGCCAGCCAGGAGAGGTACGAGCAGTACTTC
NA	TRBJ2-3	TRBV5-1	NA	CASSLESYTDTQYF	TGCGCCAGCAGCTTGGAGAGTTACACAGATACGCAGTATTTT
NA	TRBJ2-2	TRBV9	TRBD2	CASSASFPSGSGSTGELFF	TGTGCCAGCAGCGCAAGTTTCCCTAGCGGGAGTGGGAGCACCGGGGAGCTGTTTTTT
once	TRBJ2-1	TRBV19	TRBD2	CASSIRREAYNEQFF	TGTGCCAGTAGTATTAGGCGGGAGGCCTACAATGAGCAGTTCTTC
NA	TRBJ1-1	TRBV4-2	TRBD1	CASSHARGERRREDEAFF	TGTGCCAGCAGCCATGCCAGGGGGGAGCGAAGAAGAGAAGATGAAGCTTTCTTT